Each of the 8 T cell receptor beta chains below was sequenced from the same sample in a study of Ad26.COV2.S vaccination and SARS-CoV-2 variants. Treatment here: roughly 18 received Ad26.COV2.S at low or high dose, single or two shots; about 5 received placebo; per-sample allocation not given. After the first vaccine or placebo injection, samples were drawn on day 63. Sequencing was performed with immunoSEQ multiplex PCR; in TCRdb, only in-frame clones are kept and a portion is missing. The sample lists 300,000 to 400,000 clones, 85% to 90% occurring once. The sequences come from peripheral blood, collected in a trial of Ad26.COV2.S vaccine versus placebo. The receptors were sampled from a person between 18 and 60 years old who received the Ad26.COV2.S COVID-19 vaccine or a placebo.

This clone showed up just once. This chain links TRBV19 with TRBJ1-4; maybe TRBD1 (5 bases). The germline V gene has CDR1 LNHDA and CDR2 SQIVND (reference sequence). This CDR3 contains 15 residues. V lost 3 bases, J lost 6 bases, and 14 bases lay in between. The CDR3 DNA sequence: TGTGCCAGTAGTATGGAGAGAGGGGATTATGAAAAACTGTTTTTT. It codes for CASSMERGDYEKLFF.

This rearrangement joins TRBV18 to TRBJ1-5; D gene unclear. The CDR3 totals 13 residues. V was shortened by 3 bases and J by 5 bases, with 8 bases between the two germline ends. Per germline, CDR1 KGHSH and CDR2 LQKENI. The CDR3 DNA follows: TGTGCCAGCTCACCCAACATCGATCAGCCCCAGCATTTT. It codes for CASSPNIDQPQHF.

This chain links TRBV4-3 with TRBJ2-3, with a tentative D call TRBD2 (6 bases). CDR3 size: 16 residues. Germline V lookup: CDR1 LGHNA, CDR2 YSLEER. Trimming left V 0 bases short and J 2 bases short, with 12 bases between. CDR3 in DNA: TGCGCCAGCAGCCAAGAAGGAGGGGTAACCACAGATACGCAGTATTTT. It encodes CASSQEGGVTTDTQYF.

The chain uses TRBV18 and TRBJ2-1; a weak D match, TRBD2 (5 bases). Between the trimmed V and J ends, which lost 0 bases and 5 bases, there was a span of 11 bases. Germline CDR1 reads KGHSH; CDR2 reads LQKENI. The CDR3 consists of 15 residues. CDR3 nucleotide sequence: TGTGCCAGCTCACCACCAGCGGACCTAAACAATGAGCAGTTCTTC. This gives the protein CASSPPADLNNEQFF.

CDR3 sequence reads: CASSSTGASLEQYF. The CDR3 coding sequence is TGTGCCAGCAGCTCGACAGGGGCCTCTCTCGAGCAGTACTTC. The chain is built from TRBV6-2 or TRBV6-3 and TRBJ2-7, with 8 nucleotides matching TRBD1. J was trimmed by 6 bases and V by 6 bases; bases with no gene match: 10. Looked up from germline, CDR1 is MNHEY and CDR2 is SVGEGT. This CDR3 has 14 amino acids.

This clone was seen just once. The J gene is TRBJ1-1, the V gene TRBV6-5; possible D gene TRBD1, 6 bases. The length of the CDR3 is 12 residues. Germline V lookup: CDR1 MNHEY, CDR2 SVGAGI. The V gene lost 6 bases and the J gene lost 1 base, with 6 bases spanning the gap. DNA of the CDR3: TGTGCCAGCAGCAGGGGGAACACTGAAGCTTTCTTT. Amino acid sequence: CASSRGNTEAFF.

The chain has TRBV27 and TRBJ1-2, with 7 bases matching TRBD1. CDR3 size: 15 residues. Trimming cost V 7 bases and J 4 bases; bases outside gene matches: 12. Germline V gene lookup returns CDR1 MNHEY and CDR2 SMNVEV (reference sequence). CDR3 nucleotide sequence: TGTGCCAGCACTGACCTGACAGGGTTGAGCTATGGCTACACCTTC. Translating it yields CASTDLTGLSYGYTF.

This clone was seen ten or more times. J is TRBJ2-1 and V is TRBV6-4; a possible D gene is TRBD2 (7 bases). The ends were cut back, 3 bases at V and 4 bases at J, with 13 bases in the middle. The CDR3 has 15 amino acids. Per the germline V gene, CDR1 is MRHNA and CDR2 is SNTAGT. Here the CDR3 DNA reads TGTGCCAGCAGTGAGGGGGGCGGGGGATACAATGAGCAGTTCTTC. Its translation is CASSEGGGGYNEQFF.